This TCR beta chain was recorded in a study of blood T cell repertoires in COVID-19. Background on the study: Italy, Spain and the United States were the sources of the convalescent and acute COVID-19 samples.

In the original analysis: Reference gene primers were amplified, and this amplification served to estimate nucleated cell counts. The method was immunoSEQ multiplex PCR; TCRdb's version includes in-frame clones alone and lacks a portion of them. D and trimming come from the DNA, and the V and J calls and clone size come from that table. The top ten clones hold 6% to 7% of a sample with 70,000 or so clones, around 83% of them seen once. CDR3 size: 16 residues. Germline V gene lookup returns CDR1 KGHSH and CDR2 LQKENI. With 2 bases clipped from V and 4 bases from J, the junction kept 8 bases outside the gene matches.

The rearrangement links TRBV18 to TRBJ1-2; 9 bases are shared with TRBD1. The sequenced sample was peripheral blood. The sequence was collected from a woman in her sixties or seventies with acute or convalescent COVID-19. The CDR3 sequence: CASSPGQGQGPYGYTF. DNA of the CDR3: TGTGCCAGCTCACCAGGACAAGGACAGGGGCCCTATGGCTACACCTTC.